This TCR beta chain originates from a study of blood T cells in healthy people across ages. This clonotype was recorded once. Sample-barcoded 5' priming and a J-beta primer mix drove a second PCR of roughly 7 to 11 cycles. From the 5' RACE reads, TCRdb called clonotypes with MiXCR, one entry per CDR3 protein. The data hold about 580,000 distinct CDR3 sequences, with roughly 48% observed a single time. Every sample yielded at least 6.5 million isolated PBMCs. Extracted total RNA amounted to at least 6 micrograms for each sample. The specimen was blood. The receptor was derived from a man aged 80 or over in good health.

The CDR3 sequence: CASSRGLVFSYEQYF. CDR3 DNA: TGTGCCAGCAGCAGAGGGCTTGTATTCTCCTACGAGCAGTACTTC. The J gene is TRBJ2-7, the V gene TRBV3-1, with D possibly TRBD2 on 5 matching bases. V shed 5 bases and J shed 0 bases, with 14 bases lying between them. The germline CDR1 and CDR2 sequences are LGHDT and YNNKEL (reference sequence). This CDR3 is built from 15 residues.